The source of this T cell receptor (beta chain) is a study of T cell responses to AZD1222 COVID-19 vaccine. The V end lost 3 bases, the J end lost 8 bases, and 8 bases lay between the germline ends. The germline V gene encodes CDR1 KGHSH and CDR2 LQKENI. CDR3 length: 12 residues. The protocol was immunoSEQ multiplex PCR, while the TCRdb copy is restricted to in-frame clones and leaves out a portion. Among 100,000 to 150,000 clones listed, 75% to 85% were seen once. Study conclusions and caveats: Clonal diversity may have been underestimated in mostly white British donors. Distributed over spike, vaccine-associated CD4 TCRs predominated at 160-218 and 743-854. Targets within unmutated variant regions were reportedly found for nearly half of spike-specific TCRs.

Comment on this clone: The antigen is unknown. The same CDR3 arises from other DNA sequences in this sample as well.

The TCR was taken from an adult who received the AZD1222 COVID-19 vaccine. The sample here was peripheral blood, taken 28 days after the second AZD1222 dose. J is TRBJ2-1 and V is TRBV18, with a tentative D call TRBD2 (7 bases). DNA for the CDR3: TGTGCCAGCTCACCCGGGGGGCATGAGCAGTTCTTC. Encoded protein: CASSPGGHEQFF.